This T cell receptor (beta chain) was sequenced for a study of glioma-infiltrating T cells. This clonotype was picked up many times. Its antigen is unknown. Amplification of TCR alpha and beta CDR3 regions from RNA used iRepertoire nested multiplex PCR. TCRdb recomputed calls from the multiplex PCR reads with MiXCR, one row per CDR3 protein. The repertoire holds around 190,000 distinct CDR3 sequences, with around 40% as singletons. Germline assignment: CDR1 DFQATT and CDR2 SNEGSKA (reference sequence). Germline trimming cut 4 bases from V and 2 bases from J; bases unmatched to any gene: 10. The CDR3 spans 15 residues. Overall study results and limits: Tissue-blood divergence was below expectation in non-neoplastic patients, above in gliomas. Tissue and blood shared very few CDR3 sequences.

The rearrangement joins TRBV20-1 to TRBJ2-7, with 8 bases fitting TRBD1. Sequencing was done on a sample of glioma tissue, nonneoplastic brain tissue, or PBMCs (not recorded which). This sequence originates from a human donor with low-grade glioma or glioblastoma, undergoing nonglioma brain surgery, or in good health (not recorded which). The CDR3: CSATSALQGAYEQYF. For the CDR3, the DNA is TGCAGTGCTACAAGCGCTTTACAGGGGGCCTACGAGCAGTACTTC.